This TCR beta chain was identified in a study of T cells in Graves' hyperthyroidism and ophthalmopathy. The CDR3 regions of TCR beta were amplified from RNA transcripts. First-round RT-PCR targeting the TCR CDR3 was performed with the HTBI primer set. TCRdb redid the calling of the multiplex PCR reads with MiXCR, one entry per CDR3 protein. Among approximately 720,000 distinct CDR3 sequences listed, around 19% were seen once. V dropped 3 bases and J dropped 8; count of bases not matched to a gene: 5. This CDR3 is built from 14 residues. This clonotype occurred a few times. Specimen: blood. The chain links TRBV12-3 or TRBV12-4 to TRBJ2-1, with TRBD2 matching 9 bases. The sequence came from a woman in her forties or fifties with Graves' hyperthyroidism that later progressed to Graves' ophthalmopathy. The CDR3 spells CASSFASGVDEQFF. The CDR3 coding sequence is TGTGCCAGCAGTTTTGCTAGCGGGGTCGATGAGCAGTTCTTC.